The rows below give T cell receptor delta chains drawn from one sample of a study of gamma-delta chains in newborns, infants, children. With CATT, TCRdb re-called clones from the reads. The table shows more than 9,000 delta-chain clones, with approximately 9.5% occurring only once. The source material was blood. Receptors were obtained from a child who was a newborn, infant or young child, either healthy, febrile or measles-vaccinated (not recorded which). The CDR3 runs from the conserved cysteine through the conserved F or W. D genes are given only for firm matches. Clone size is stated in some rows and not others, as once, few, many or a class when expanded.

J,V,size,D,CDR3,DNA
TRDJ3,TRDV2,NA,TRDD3,CACDTFFGDNPWDTRQMFF,TGTGCCTGTGACACGTTCTTTGGGGATAACCCCTGGGACACCCGACAGATGTTTTTC
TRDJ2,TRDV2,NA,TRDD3,CACDSASGGYASAQLFF,TGTGCCTGTGACAGCGCTTCTGGGGGATACGCGTCAGCGCAACTCTTCTTT
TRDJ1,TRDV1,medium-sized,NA,CALGEDLPSLGAIWADKLIF,TGTGCTCTTGGGGAAGACCTTCCTTCCCTGGGGGCCATTTGGGCCGATAAACTCATCTTT
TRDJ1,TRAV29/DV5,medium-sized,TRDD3,CAASVLGDLTDKLIF,TGTGCAGCAAGCGTACTGGGGGATCTCACCGATAAACTCATCTTT
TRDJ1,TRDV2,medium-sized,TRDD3,CACDTIPSTGGYQELIF,TGTGCCTGTGACACTATTCCGTCTACTGGGGGATACCAAGAACTCATCTTT
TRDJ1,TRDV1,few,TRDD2,CALGAASYARGPPDKLIF,TGTGCTCTTGGGGCCGCTTCCTACGCGAGGGGGCCGCCCGATAAACTCATCTTT
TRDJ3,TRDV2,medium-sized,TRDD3,CACDILGDTSSWDTRQMFF,TGTGCCTGTGACATACTGGGGGATACGAGCTCCTGGGACACCCGACAGATGTTTTTC
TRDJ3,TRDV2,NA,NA,CACGTVLDHSSWDTRQMFF,TGTGCCTGTGGCACCGTACTGGACCATAGCTCCTGGGACACCCGACAGATGTTTTTC
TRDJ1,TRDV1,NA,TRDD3,CALGDKSDHWGTCSTDKLIF,TGTGCTCTTGGGGATAAGTCCGACCACTGGGGGACCTGTTCCACCGATAAACTCATCTTT
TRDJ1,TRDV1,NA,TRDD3,CALGDPLGGIPDKLIF,TGTGCTCTTGGGGATCCCTTGGGGGGGATACCCGATAAACTCATCTTT
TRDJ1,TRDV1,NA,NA,CALGELRYRGTRTDKLIF,TGTGCTCTTGGGGAACTTCGCTACCGGGGTACCCGCACCGATAAACTCATCTTT
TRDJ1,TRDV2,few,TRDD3,CACDTVSGGSGKLIF,TGTGCCTGTGACACCGTTTCCGGGGGATCTGGTAAACTCATCTTT
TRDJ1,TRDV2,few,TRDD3,CACDTVPTGGFDTDKLIF,TGTGCCTGTGACACAGTCCCTACCGGGGGATTTGACACCGATAAACTCATCTTT
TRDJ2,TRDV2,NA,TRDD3,CACDKLGDRAAQLFF,TGTGCCTGTGACAAACTGGGGGATAGGGCGGCACAACTCTTCTTT
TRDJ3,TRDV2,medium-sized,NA,CACDETGSWDTRQMFF,TGTGCCTGTGACGAGACGGGATCCTGGGACACCCGACAGATGTTTTTC
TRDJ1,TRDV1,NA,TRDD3,CALGEWGLPLGWGIRSLGDKLIF,TGTGCTCTTGGGGAATGGGGCTTACCCCTGGGGTGGGGGATACGCAGCCTAGGCGATAAACTCATCTTT
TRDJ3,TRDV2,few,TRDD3,CACGNVLGDTARDTRQMFF,TGTGCCTGTGGCAACGTACTGGGGGATACTGCCAGGGACACCCGACAGATGTTTTTC
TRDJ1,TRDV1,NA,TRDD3,CALGDHPRTGGSDTDKLIF,TGTGCTCTTGGGGACCACCCCCGTACTGGGGGATCCGACACCGATAAACTCATCTTT
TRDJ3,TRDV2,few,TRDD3,CACDILGDLTTWDTRQMFF,TGTGCCTGTGACATACTGGGGGACCTCACGACCTGGGACACCCGACAGATGTTTTTC
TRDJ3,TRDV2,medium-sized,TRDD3,CACDPGDTSWDTRQMFF,TGTGCCTGTGACCCGGGGGATACCTCCTGGGACACCCGACAGATGTTTTTC
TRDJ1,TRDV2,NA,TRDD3,CACDALLGVYTDKLIF,TGCGCCTGTGACGCCCTACTGGGGGTTTACACCGATAAACTCATCTTT
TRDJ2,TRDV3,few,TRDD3,CAFGRTGGYALTAQLFF,TGTGCCTTTGGTCGTACTGGGGGATACGCTTTGACAGCACAACTCTTCTTT
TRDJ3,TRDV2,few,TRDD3,CACDSLLGEAWDTRQMFF,TGTGCCTGTGACTCGTTACTGGGGGAAGCCTGGGACACCCGACAGATGTTTTTC
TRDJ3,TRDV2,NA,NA,CACDILGSWDTRQMFF,TGTGCCTGTGACATACTAGGCTCCTGGGACACCCGACAGATGTTTTTC
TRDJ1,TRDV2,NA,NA,CACDTMVLPIHTDKLIF,TGTGCCTGTGACACTATGGTACTTCCGATCCACACCGATAAACTCATCTTT
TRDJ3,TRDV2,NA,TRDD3,CACDKVLGDTKVSWDTRQMFF,TGTGCCTGTGACAAAGTACTGGGGGATACCAAGGTCTCCTGGGACACCCGACAGATGTTTTTC
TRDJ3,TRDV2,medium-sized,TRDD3,CACDTVLGENSWDTRQMFF,TGTGCCTGTGACACCGTACTGGGGGAGAACTCCTGGGACACCCGACAGATGTTTTTC
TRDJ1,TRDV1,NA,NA,CALGDPPGWGSTYTDKLIF,TGTGCTCTTGGGGACCCCCCGGGGTGGGGGTCCACGTACACCGATAAACTCATCTTT
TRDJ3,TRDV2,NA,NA,CACDTAGASSWDTRQMFF,TGTGCCTGTGACACCGCCGGTGCGAGCTCCTGGGACACCCGACAGATGTTTTTC
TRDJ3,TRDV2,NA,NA,CACDTWGGSSWDTRQMFF,TGTGCCTGTGACACCTGGGGGGGAAGCTCCTGGGACACCCGACAGATGTTTTTC
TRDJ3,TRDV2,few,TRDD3,CACDKLGDTRDTRQMFF,TGTGCCTGTGACAAACTGGGGGATACCCGGGACACCCGACAGATGTTTTTC
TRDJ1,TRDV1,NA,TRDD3,CALGELKGISLLLGTHTDKLIF,TGTGCTCTTGGGGAATTGAAGGGAATATCCTTATTACTGGGGACCCACACCGATAAACTCATCTTT
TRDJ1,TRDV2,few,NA,CACDALRADTDKLIF,TGTGCCTGTGACGCCTTGCGGGCCGACACCGATAAACTCATCTTT
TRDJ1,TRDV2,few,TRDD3,CACDTVDGGIADTDKLIF,TGTGCCTGTGACACCGTCGATGGGGGAATTGCCGACACCGATAAACTCATCTTT
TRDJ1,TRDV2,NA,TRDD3,CACDSLRGELGDTPYTDKLIF,TGTGCCTGTGACTCGCTACGGGGTGAGCTGGGGGATACTCCGTACACCGATAAACTCATCTTT
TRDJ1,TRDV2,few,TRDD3,CACDVLGDKSGKLIF,TGTGCCTGTGACGTCCTGGGGGATAAAAGTGGTAAACTCATCTTT
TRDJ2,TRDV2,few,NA,CACDNLYSNLALTAQLFF,TGTGCCTGTGACAACCTCTATTCGAACCTAGCTTTGACAGCACAACTCTTCTTT
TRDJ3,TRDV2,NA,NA,CACDTAHTRDTRQMFF,TGTGCCTGTGACACCGCTCATACCAGGGACACCCGACAGATGTTTTTC
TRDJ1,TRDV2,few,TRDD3,CACDTVSLGDRGKLIF,TGTGCCTGTGACACCGTTTCACTGGGGGATAGAGGTAAACTCATCTTT
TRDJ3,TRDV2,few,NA,CACDLMSDEGWDTRQMFF,TGTGCCTGTGACCTCATGTCCGATGAAGGGTGGGACACCCGACAGATGTTTTTC
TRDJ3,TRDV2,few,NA,CACDTAGGTTWDTRQMFF,TGTGCCTGTGACACCGCCGGGGGTACGACCTGGGACACCCGACAGATGTTTTTC
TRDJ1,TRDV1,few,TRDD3,CALGGQSGGYVGRKLIF,TGTGCTCTTGGGGGACAGTCTGGGGGATACGTCGGTCGTAAACTCATCTTT
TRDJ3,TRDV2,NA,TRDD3,CACDVLGDTSSSWDTRQMFF,TGTGCCTGTGACGTACTGGGGGATACCTCTAGCTCCTGGGACACCCGACAGATGTTTTTC
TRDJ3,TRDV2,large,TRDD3,CACDSTGGSWDTRQMFF,TGTGCCTGTGACAGTACTGGGGGATCCTGGGACACCCGACAGATGTTTTTC
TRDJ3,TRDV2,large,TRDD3,CACDTVLGDTSSWDTRQMFF,TGTGCCTGTGACACCGTACTGGGGGATACGAGCTCCTGGGACACCCGACAGATGTTTTTC
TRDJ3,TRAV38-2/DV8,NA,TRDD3,CAYRTGGYVWDTRQMFF,TGTGCTTACCGTACTGGGGGATACGTCTGGGACACCCGACAGATGTTTTTC
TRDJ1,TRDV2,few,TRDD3,CACEFLLGDTDTDKLIF,TGTGCCTGTGAATTTTTACTGGGGGATACTGACACCGATAAACTCATCTTT
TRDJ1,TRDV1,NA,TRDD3,CALGGLGLLTGGYPDTDKLIF,TGTGCTCTTGGGGGCCTCGGTTTACTTACTGGGGGATACCCTGACACCGATAAACTCATCTTT
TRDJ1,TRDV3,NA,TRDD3,CAPATFGIRETDKLIF,TGTGCCCCCGCTACGTTTGGGATACGTGAGACCGATAAACTCATCTTT
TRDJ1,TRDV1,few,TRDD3,CALGELLITGDWGIPHTDKLIF,TGTGCTCTTGGGGAACTCCTGATTACCGGGGACTGGGGGATACCCCACACCGATAAACTCATCTTT
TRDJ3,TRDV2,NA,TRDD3,CACDSLLGDTWDTRQMFF,TGTGCCTGTGACAGTTTACTGGGGGATACCTGGGACACCCGACAGATGTTTTTC
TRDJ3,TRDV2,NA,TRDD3,CACDTIAGGFSSWDTRQMFF,TGTGCCTGTGACACGATCGCTGGGGGATTCAGCTCCTGGGACACCCGACAGATGTTTTTC
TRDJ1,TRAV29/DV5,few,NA,CAASASRYTDKLIF,TGTGCAGCAAGCGCATCCCGGTACACCGATAAACTCATCTTT
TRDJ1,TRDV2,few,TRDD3,CACDTVGTGGPDEYTDKLIF,TGTGCCTGTGACACCGTGGGTACTGGGGGACCAGATGAATACACCGATAAACTCATCTTT
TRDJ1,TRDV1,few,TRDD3,CALGDLLRTGGPDKLIF,TGTGCTCTTGGGGATCTCCTACGTACTGGGGGGCCCGATAAACTCATCTTT